This T cell receptor beta chain was observed in a study of T cell responses to AZD1222 COVID-19 vaccine. The CDR3 runs 17 residues. CDR1 is SGDLS and CDR2 is YYNGEE in the germline V gene. The V segment lost 2 bases and the J segment 5 bases; nucleotides outside the gene matches: 12. Sequenced by immunoSEQ multiplex PCR; TCRdb stores in-frame clones only, minus some. The table has 130,000 or so clones, 75% to 95% seen once. Study-level results: Nearly half of spike-specific TCRs reportedly go after variant regions that carry no mutations.

A remark on this clone: What it binds is not known.

The V and J genes are TRBV9 and TRBJ2-3; 9 nucleotides agree with TRBD2. The sequencing used peripheral blood, collected 28 days after the second dose of the MenACWY control vaccine. This clonotype was obtained from an adult who received the MenACWY meningococcal vaccine as a control. The CDR3 region is CASSVSGSPSRGDTQYF. The CDR3 DNA reads TGTGCCAGCAGCGTTAGCGGGAGTCCCTCCAGGGGAGATACGCAGTATTTT.